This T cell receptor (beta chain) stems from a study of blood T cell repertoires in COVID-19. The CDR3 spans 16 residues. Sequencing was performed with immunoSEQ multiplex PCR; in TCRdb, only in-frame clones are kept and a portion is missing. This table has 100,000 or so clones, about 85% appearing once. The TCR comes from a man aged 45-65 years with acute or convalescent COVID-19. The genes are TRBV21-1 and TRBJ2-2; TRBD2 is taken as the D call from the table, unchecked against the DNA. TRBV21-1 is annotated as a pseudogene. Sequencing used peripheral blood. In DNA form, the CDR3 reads TGTGCCAGCAGCACCCCAGCGGGTGCGAACACCGGGGAGCTGTTTTTT. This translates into CASSTPAGANTGELFF.